The clone carrying this T cell receptor (beta chain) was counted only a few times. As yet, its antigen is unknown. As TCR cDNA was made by 5'RACE template switching, a universal primer site and UMIs were added. TCRdb re-analysed the 5' RACE reads in MiXCR, keeping a single row per CDR3 protein. This sample has hundreds of thousands of distinct CDR3 sequences; 10% to 15% occur once, and the top ten carry under 15%. The data were taken from a study of T cells after yellow fever vaccination. Study-wide results and limits: Abundant bulk-derived clonotypes could contaminate FACS-sorted repertoires. Subsequent booster samples again held most clones from primary vaccination (96% CD4, about 85% CD8).

Germline values: CDR1 WSHSY, CDR2 SAAADI. CDR3 length: 16 residues. V trimming: 5 bases; J trimming: 7 bases; junction bases outside the gene matches: 12. The sample in question was PBMCs, obtained on the day of the yellow fever booster vaccination. The TCR comes from a young man who received the YFV17D yellow fever vaccine. V and J are TRBV10-2 and TRBJ2-3; 10 nucleotides align to TRBD2. CDR3 nucleotides: TGCGCCAGCAGTTTGGGGCTAGCGGGAGCGCCGAATACGCAGTATTTT. Translation: CASSLGLAGAPNTQYF.